The 26 T cell receptor beta chains below come from one sample, sequenced in a study of tumor and adjacent non-tumor tissue in lung cancer. No cell sorting was done before RNA was extracted from the tissue. TCRbeta libraries were built with three rounds of nested PCR, modified from ARM-PCR. MiXCR, run by TCRdb on the multiplex PCR reads, gives a single entry per CDR3 protein. The sample includes 120,000 or so distinct CDR3 sequences, roughly 67% of them seen just once. The material sequenced was lung tumor tissue. These receptors originate from a man younger than 40 with non-small cell lung cancer.

This chain links TRBV12-3 or TRBV12-4 with TRBJ1-1, with 7 bases matching TRBD1. Trimming took 6 bases from V and 5 from J; bases not matched to a gene: 9. This CDR3 is built from 14 residues. DNA of the CDR3: TGTGCCAGCAGGCGCAGGGGGTGGGAGACTGAAGCTTTCTTT. Translation: CASRRRGWETEAFF.

As to this clonotype: A read error may account for a junction end that differs from germline. This chain links TRBV6-5 with TRBJ1-2; 7 bases fit TRBD1. Germline V gives CDR1 MNHEY, CDR2 SVGAGI. The CDR3 spans 14 residues. The CDR3 sequence: CASSRQGPSYGYAF. The CDR3 region has the DNA TGTGCCAGCAGTCGACAGGGTCCTAGCTATGGCTACGCCTTC.

The CDR3 region is CASKSGQVNEQYF. CDR3 in DNA: TGTGCCAGCAAGTCGGGACAGGTGAACGAGCAGTACTTC. This chain connects TRBV11-2 to TRBJ2-7; 8 bases match TRBD1. V was pared by 7 bases and J by 5 bases, with 7 bases of the junction left unmatched. This CDR3 is built from 13 residues. Germline CDR1 and CDR2: SGHAT and FQNNGV.

This clonotype was counted ten times or more. The V and J genes are TRBV29-1 and TRBJ2-1; 9 nucleotides match TRBD1. The germline gives CDR1 SQVTM, CDR2 ANQGSEA. The CDR3 loop spans 15 amino acids. The V and J ends lost 0 bases and 2 bases, in that order; junction bases with no gene match: 2. CDR3 nucleotides: TGCAGCGTTGAAGATCGGGACAGGGCCTACAATGAGCAGTTCTTC. As protein: CSVEDRDRAYNEQFF.

This clonotype has ten or more counts. The chain recombines TRBV12-3 or TRBV12-4 with TRBJ2-7; D is unresolved. The CDR3 extends over 12 amino acids. Deletions cut 8 bases from V and 3 bases from J, with 11 bases between. CDR3 sequence: CASGTGNYEQYF. The DNA of the CDR3 is TGTGCCAGCGGTACGGGTAACTACGAGCAGTACTTC.

As for this clonotype: Given the absence of the conserved phenylalanine or tryptophan at the CDR3 end, a read error is likely. Because the CDR3's place on the DNA is in doubt, the DNA is left out and the CDR3 is given as listed by TCRdb. V and J are TRBV12-3 or TRBV12-4 and TRBJ2-7; TRBD1, the D gene given by the table, was not confirmed from the DNA. The CDR3 region is 11 residues in length, termini included. The CDR3: CASSPADELYS.

This clonotype was found once. The germline gene is not matched at one end of the junction; a read error may be the cause. The V call is TRBV29-1, the J call TRBJ1-1; D is ambiguous. The CDR3 sequence is 14 residues long. Looked up from germline, CDR1 is SQVTM and CDR2 is ANQGSEA. CDR3 DNA sequence: TGCAGCGTTGAAGACTGCCTGATGAACACTGAAGTTTTCTTT. Protein product: CSVEDCLMNTEVFF.

To note about this clonotype: Just one base apart from a much larger clone, this may be a read error. This is likely a read error, given that the CDR3 carries no conserved phenylalanine or tryptophan at its end. The chain combines TRBV4-1 with TRBJ2-5; D remains ambiguous. Germline V lookup: CDR1 MGHRA, CDR2 YSYEKL. The CDR3 sequence is 15 residues long. The V end lost 0 bases, the J end lost 2 bases, and 10 bases lay between the germline ends. In DNA, the CDR3 is TGCGCCAGCAGCCAAGATGGGCAGGATCAAGAGACCCAGTACTAC. Its protein product is CASSQDGQDQETQYY.

This clonotype was counted only a few times. The chain carries TRBV7-8 and TRBJ2-1; D gene ambiguous. The V and J ends lost 5 bases and 0 bases respectively, with 11 bases between them. Germline values: CDR1 SGHVS, CDR2 FQNEAQ. The CDR3 contains 15 residues. CDR3 coding DNA: TGTGCCAGCAGCCCGGTGGGCATCTCCTACAATGAGCAGTTCTTC. Its protein is CASSPVGISYNEQFF.

A remark on this clonotype: A junction boundary mismatches the germline segment, possibly from a read error. The chain's CDR3 is CASSSQGPLWEIQYF. CDR3 DNA sequence: TGTGCCAGCAGTTCCCAAGGGCCACTATGGGAGATCCAGTACTTC. The V call is TRBV6-2 or TRBV6-3, the J call TRBJ2-5, with D perhaps matching TRBD2 (5 bases). In germline, CDR1 is MNHEY, CDR2 SVGEGT. This CDR3 spans 15 amino acids.

Turning to this clonotype: Likely a read error: the CDR3 ends without its conserved phenylalanine or tryptophan. This rearrangement joins TRBV29-1 to TRBJ2-7; D possibly corresponds to TRBD1 (6 bases). V was cut by 6 bases and J by 3 bases, with 15 bases left in between. Germline CDR1 reads SQVTM; CDR2 reads ANQGSEA. The CDR3 is 13 amino acids. DNA for the CDR3: TGCAGCGTCAGGGACAACAGCTACTACGAGCAGTACATC. This codes for CSVRDNSYYEQYI.

The rearrangement uses TRBV13 and TRBJ2-1; 8 bases are a match to TRBD2. V was pared by 5 bases and J by 13 bases, with 16 bases of the junction left unmatched. This CDR3 has 15 residues. The germline gives CDR1 PRHDT, CDR2 FYEKMQ (reference sequence). Here the CDR3 DNA reads TGTGCCAGCAGCCCTCTATCGGGAGGGTGGGGGGAACAGTTCTTC. Translating gives CASSPLSGGWGEQFF. The full variable domain, its missing parts supplied by reference TRBV13 and TRBJ2-1, is AAGVIQSPRHLIKEKRETATLKCYPIPRHDTVYWYQQGPGQDPQFLISFYEKMQSDKGSIPDRFSAQQFSDYHSELNMSSLELGDSALYFCASSPLSGGWGEQFFGPGTRLTVL.

As regards this clonotype: This may be a read error, as it is one base from a much larger clone. The gene calls are TRBV20-1 and TRBJ2-3, with 10 bases aligning to TRBD2. Germline V lookup: CDR1 DFQATT, CDR2 SNEGSKA (reference sequence). There are 16 residues in the CDR3. The CDR3 bases are TGCAATGCGATTCACTTAGCGGGGGGTATCACAGATACGCAGTATTTT. The encoded protein is CNAIHLAGGITDTQYF.

This clonotype was seen only a few times. CDR3 region: CATRGGIAGTYEQYF. DNA for the CDR3: TGTGCCACCAGAGGAGGGATAGCGGGAACCTACGAGCAGTACTTC. This sequence joins TRBV24-1 and TRBJ2-7; TRBD2 matches 8 bases. Losses at the gene ends were 7 bases for V and 2 bases for J; bases not matched to a gene: 9. CDR3 length: 15 amino acids. The germline CDR1 and CDR2 sequences are KGHDR and SFDVKD.

Of note for this clonotype: A much larger clone lies a single base off, so this may be a read error. The chain combines TRBV10-3 with TRBJ2-1, with 7 bases lining up with TRBD1. CDR3 length: 17 residues. Germline-derived CDR1 and CDR2 are ENHRY and SYGVKD. CDR3 DNA: TGTGCCATCACCAAAGAACAGGGGATGGTATCCTACAATGAGCGGTTCTTC. This sequence encodes CAITKEQGMVSYNERFF.

The chain joins TRBV4-1 to TRBJ2-2, with 10 bases fitting TRBD2. Per the germline V gene, CDR1 is MGHRA and CDR2 is YSYEKL. With 2 bases clipped from V and 5 bases from J, the junction kept 26 bases outside the gene matches. The CDR3 has 23 amino acids. The CDR3 sequence is CASSQRGVGGGRAGGPRTGELFF. The CDR3 coding sequence is TGCGCCAGCAGCCAAAGAGGGGTCGGTGGTGGTCGAGCGGGAGGGCCCCGGACCGGGGAGCTGTTTTTT.

As to this clonotype: Germline and junction disagree at one end, which may indicate a read error. The V gene is TRBV11-2, the J gene TRBJ2-1; 7 positions match TRBD2. The CDR3 consists of 15 residues. The germline V gene encodes CDR1 SGHAT and CDR2 FQNNGV. The CDR3 DNA is TGTGCCAGTACCCTCATGGCGGGAGTTGGGAATGAGAAGTTCTTC. Its translation is CASTLMAGVGNEKFF.

A remark on this clonotype: Because it lacks the conserved phenylalanine or tryptophan at the end, this CDR3 is likely a read error. This chain connects TRBV10-1 to TRBJ2-1; D is ambiguous. V gave up 9 bases and J gave up 2 bases, with 14 bases separating them. The CDR3 loop spans 14 amino acids. From germline, CDR1 is WNHNN and CDR2 SYGVQD (reference sequence). CDR3 sequence: CARHLRKTYNEQFL. CDR3 coding DNA: TGCGCCAGGCACCTTCGGAAAACCTACAATGAGCAGTTCCTC.

The sample holds one count of this clonotype. A much larger clone differs from this one at a single base, so this may be a read error. J is TRBJ1-1 and V is TRBV6-5; no definite D call. This CDR3 region has 13 residues. CDR1 and CDR2 (germline): MNHEY, SVGAGI. This CDR3 reads CASSPWEGRSAIF. As DNA, the CDR3 is TGTGCCAGCAGTCCCTGGGAGGGTCGATCAGCTATCTTT.

This clonotype was recorded only once. A much larger clone differs from this one at a single base, so this may be a read error. The V gene is TRBV24-1, the J gene TRBJ2-1; 11 bases match TRBD2. CDR1 and CDR2 from the germline V gene are KGHDR and SFDVKD. V lost 3 bases, J lost 6 bases, and 6 bases stayed unmatched. The CDR3 loop spans 16 amino acids. The CDR3 DNA is TGTGCCACCAGTGATCGCGTAGCGGGAGGGGGCAATGAGCAGTTCTTC. Translation: CATSDRVAGGGNEQFF.

About this clonotype: This may arise from a read error, as a much more abundant clone is one base away. This chain joins TRBV20-1 and TRBJ2-3; 8 bases are a match to TRBD2. The germline V gene has CDR1 DFQATT and CDR2 SNEGSKA (reference sequence). The CDR3 runs to 16 residues. CDR3 sequence (DNA): TGCAGTGCCCGCCTTGCGGCGGGAGGTAGCACAGATACGCGGTATTTT. This encodes CSARLAAGGSTDTRYF.

Points on this clonotype: This may be a read error: a much more frequent sequence differs by one nucleotide. This chain links TRBV4-2 with TRBJ2-2, with 13 positions matching TRBD2. Germline CDR1 reads LGHNA; CDR2 reads YNFKEQ. The CDR3 consists of 20 residues. The CDR3 protein is CASSHARGGLAGERTGELYF. CDR3 sequence (DNA): TGTGCCAGCAGCCATGCCAGGGGAGGACTAGCGGGAGAGAGAACCGGGGAGCTGTATTTT.

With respect to this clonotype: The missing conserved phenylalanine or tryptophan at the end of this CDR3 makes a read error likely. The chain combines TRBV7-3 with TRBJ2-1, with D perhaps being TRBD1 or TRBD2 (5 bases each). Trimming shortened V by 5 bases and J by 4 bases, and 21 bases separated the two germline ends. The germline V gene has CDR1 SGHTA and CDR2 FQGTGA. This CDR3 region has 17 residues. CDR3: CASSLGRGTSSYNEQFS. CDR3 DNA: TGTGCCAGCAGCCTAGGGAGAGGGACGAGCTCTTACAATGAGCAGTTCTCC.

In the case of this clonotype: This could be a read error, since a much larger clone is one nucleotide away. The chain is built from TRBV12-3 or TRBV12-4 and TRBJ2-7; 7 bases map to TRBD2. The CDR3 contains 14 residues. V lost 5 bases to trimming and J lost 2 bases; unmatched junction nucleotides: 6. The CDR3 protein is CASSVSGNPYEQYF. As DNA, the CDR3 is TGTGCCAGCAGTGTAAGCGGGAATCCCTACGAGCAGTACTTC.

For this clonotype: This may be a read error: a much more frequent sequence differs by one nucleotide. The chain combines TRBV20-1 with TRBJ1-1; D might be TRBD1 (5 bases). This CDR3 has 14 amino acids. Trimming removed 3 bases from V and 3 bases from J, with 14 bases in between. Per the germline V gene, CDR1 is DFQATT and CDR2 is SNEGSKA (reference sequence). For the CDR3, the DNA is TGCAGTGCTAGTCGGCGGGGCCCGTACACTGAAGCTTTCTTT. Its translation is CSASRRGPYTEAFF.

Details on this clonotype: Given a much more abundant clone one base away, this may be a read error. This chain connects TRBV20-1 to TRBJ2-7; 7 positions agree with TRBD2. The V gene's germline CDR1 is DFQATT and CDR2 SNEGSKA (reference sequence). The CDR3 is 14 residues long. The CDR3 DNA sequence: TGCAGTGCTAGGTCCGGACGGGGGGTGTACGAGCAGTGCTTC. This sequence encodes CSARSGRGVYEQCF.